This T cell receptor (beta chain) was obtained from a study of blood T cell repertoires in COVID-19. Source study methods: Estimation of nucleated cell counts was performed using reference gene primer amplification. Clones were read by immunoSEQ multiplex PCR, and TCRdb kept only the in-frame ones, dropping some. The V and J calls and clone size were taken over from that table, and D and trimming were inferred from the DNA. The repertoire holds some 150,000 clones, roughly 88% seen once, with about 1.2% in the top ten. Trimming left V 3 bases short and J 0 bases short, with 12 bases between. The CDR3 is 16 amino acids. From germline, CDR1 is SGHTA and CDR2 FQGNSA. Those enrolled, adults aged about 18 to 95 years, came from fewer than 25 US areas.

V and J are TRBV7-2 and TRBJ1-3; no clear D. The receptor was derived from a woman aged 25 to 39 with acute COVID-19. Sequencing used PBMCs or T cells enriched from blood (not recorded which). CDR3 nucleotides: TGTGCCAGCAGCTTCGCTGTAGAAAGCTCTGGAAACACCATATATTTT. The encoded protein is CASSFAVESSGNTIYF.